This TCR beta chain derives from a study of CD8 T cells in ankylosing spondylitis. Trimming took 1 base from V and 6 from J, leaving 20 bases between them. This CDR3 is built from 17 residues. TCRdb reanalysed the 5' RACE reads using MiXCR and keeps one entry per CDR3 protein. The top ten clones hold around 6.8% of a sample with some 240,000 distinct CDR3 sequences, approximately 9% of them seen once. The clonotype was recovered from a male donor with ankylosing spondylitis or in good health (not recorded which). The sample was blood, either unsorted or a sorted T cell fraction (not recorded which). The V gene is TRBV12-3 or TRBV12-4, the J gene TRBJ2-3; D is perhaps TRBD1 or TRBD2 (7 bases each). DNA for the CDR3: TGTGCCAGCAGTTTAGGGGGGGAGGGGACAGAGTGGGATACGCAGTATTTT. Encoded protein: CASSLGGEGTEWDTQYF.